The 3 T cell receptor beta chains below come from one sample, sequenced in a study of shared clonotypes between healthy human individuals. Sequencing was performed with immunoSEQ multiplex PCR; in TCRdb, only in-frame clones are kept and a portion is missing. Of some 450,000 clones in the sample, around 77% were seen once. Sequencing was done on a sample of PBMCs. These receptors originate from a woman in her thirties or forties in good health. Some clones in this sample may be carry-over from other donors' samples.

The chain combines TRBV5-6 with TRBJ2-5; D gene uncertain. The closer fit of TRBJ2-7 to the DNA end suggests the J call may be wrong. CDR1 SGHDT and CDR2 YYEEEE come from the germline V gene. The CDR3 has 14 residues. CDR3 bases: TGTGCCAGCAGCTTGTTCGGTACAGCGAACGAGCAGTACTTC. Protein product: CASSLFGTANEQYF.

Sample share makes this clone medium-sized (0.01 to 0.1%). Other DNA sequences in the same sample also yield this CDR3. V and J are TRBV28 and TRBJ2-7; 7 nucleotides align to TRBD2. CDR1 is MDHEN, CDR2 SYDVKM, per germline. CDR3 length: 15 residues. V lost 6 bases to trimming and J lost 1 base; unmatched junction nucleotides: 9. Here the CDR3 reads CASSGLGWVSYEQYF. The CDR3 DNA reads TGTGCCAGCAGCGGACTAGGATGGGTTTCCTACGAGCAGTACTTC.

The V and J genes are TRBV10-2 and TRBJ1-4, with D uncertain. This CDR3 has 14 amino acids. Trimming removed 5 bases at V and 14 bases at J, with 21 bases between. Germline V lookup: CDR1 WSHSY, CDR2 SAAADI. CDR3 sequence: CASSPPGPPRVLFF. The CDR3 DNA follows: TGCGCCAGCAGTCCCCCAGGTCCCCCGCGGGTCCTGTTTTTT.